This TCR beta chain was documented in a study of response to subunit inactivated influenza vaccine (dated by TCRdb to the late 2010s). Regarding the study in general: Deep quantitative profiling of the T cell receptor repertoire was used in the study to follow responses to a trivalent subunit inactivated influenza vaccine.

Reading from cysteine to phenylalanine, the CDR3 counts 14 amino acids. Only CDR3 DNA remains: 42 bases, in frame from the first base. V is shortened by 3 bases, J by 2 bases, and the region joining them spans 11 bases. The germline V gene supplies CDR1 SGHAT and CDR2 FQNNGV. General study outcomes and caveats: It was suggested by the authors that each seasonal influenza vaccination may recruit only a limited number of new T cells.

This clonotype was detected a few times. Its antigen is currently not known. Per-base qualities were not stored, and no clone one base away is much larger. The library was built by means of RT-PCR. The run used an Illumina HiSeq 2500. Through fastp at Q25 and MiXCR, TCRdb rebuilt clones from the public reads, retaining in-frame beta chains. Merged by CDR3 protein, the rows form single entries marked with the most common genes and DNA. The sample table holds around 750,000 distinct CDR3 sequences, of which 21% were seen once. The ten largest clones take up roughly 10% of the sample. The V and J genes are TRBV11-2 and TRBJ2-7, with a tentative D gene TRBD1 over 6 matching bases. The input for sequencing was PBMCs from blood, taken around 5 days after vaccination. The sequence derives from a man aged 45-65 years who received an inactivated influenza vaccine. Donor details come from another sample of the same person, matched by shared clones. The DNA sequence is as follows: TGTGCCAGCAGCTTCCTAACAGGGACCTACGAGCAGTACTTC. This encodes CASSFLTGTYEQYF.